A selection of T cell receptor beta chains follows, all from one sample in a study of shared clonotypes between healthy human individuals. Sequenced by immunoSEQ multiplex PCR; TCRdb stores in-frame clones only, minus some. The table includes about 650,000 clones, about 95% detected once. The sample consisted of naive CD8+ T cells sorted from blood. The receptors shown here come from a woman aged 25 to 39 in good health. CDR3s include the opening cysteine and the closing phenylalanine or tryptophan. Fields, in order: CDR3 protein, CDR3 DNA, J gene, V gene, CDR3 length, clone size, D gene. D genes are given only for firm matches. Clone size is stated in some rows and not others, as once, few, many or a class when expanded.

cdr3_aa: CASIRSSRFYNEQFF
cdr3_nt: TGTGCCAGCATCCGGTCTAGCCGCTTTTACAATGAGCAGTTCTTC
j_call: TRBJ2-1
v_call: TRBV27
cdr3_length: 15
clone_size: .
d_call: .

cdr3_aa: CASSLSRESSLFF
cdr3_nt: TGTGCCAGCAGTTTATCGAGGGAATCCTCCCTGTTCTTC
j_call: TRBJ2-1
v_call: TRBV28
cdr3_length: 13
clone_size: once
d_call: .

cdr3_aa: CASSAGTAQQYF
cdr3_nt: TGTGCCAGCAGCGCGGGGACAGCTCAGCAGTACTTC
j_call: TRBJ2-7
v_call: TRBV9
cdr3_length: 12
clone_size: once
d_call: TRBD1

cdr3_aa: CASSRVDGIYNEQFF
cdr3_nt: TGTGCCAGTAGTAGGGTGGATGGAATTTACAATGAGCAGTTCTTC
j_call: TRBJ2-1
v_call: TRBV19
cdr3_length: 15
clone_size: .
d_call: .

cdr3_aa: CSVEDPAGGYEQYF
cdr3_nt: TGCAGCGTTGAAGATCCAGCAGGGGGATACGAGCAGTACTTC
j_call: TRBJ2-7
v_call: TRBV29-1
cdr3_length: 14
clone_size: .
d_call: TRBD1

cdr3_aa: CASLGGDRLQFF
cdr3_nt: TGTGCCAGCCTAGGGGGGGATAGACTGCAGTTCTTC
j_call: TRBJ2-1
v_call: TRBV28
cdr3_length: 12
clone_size: once
d_call: .

cdr3_aa: CASARAGSEAFF
cdr3_nt: TGTGCCAGCGCAAGGGCGGGTTCTGAAGCTTTCTTT
j_call: TRBJ1-1
v_call: TRBV2
cdr3_length: 12
clone_size: .
d_call: .

cdr3_aa: CASSPGERDEQFF
cdr3_nt: TGTGCCAGCAGTCCCGGAGAGCGGGATGAGCAGTTCTTC
j_call: TRBJ2-1
v_call: TRBV6-5
cdr3_length: 13
clone_size: .
d_call: .

cdr3_aa: CASSFSSRTYEQYF
cdr3_nt: TGTGCCAGCAGTTTTTCCTCCAGGACCTACGAGCAGTACTTC
j_call: TRBJ2-7
v_call: TRBV27
cdr3_length: 14
clone_size: .
d_call: .

cdr3_aa: CASSLTRQETQYF
cdr3_nt: TGTGCCAGCAGCTTAACTAGACAAGAGACCCAGTACTTC
j_call: TRBJ2-5
v_call: TRBV11-2
cdr3_length: 13
clone_size: .
d_call: .

cdr3_aa: CASIKEAGGQPQHF
cdr3_nt: TGTGCCAGCATCAAGGAGGCAGGGGGTCAGCCCCAGCATTTT
j_call: TRBJ1-5
v_call: TRBV28
cdr3_length: 14
clone_size: .
d_call: TRBD1

cdr3_aa: CASSSLGNEQFF
cdr3_nt: TGTGCCAGCAGCTCCTTGGGAAATGAGCAGTTCTTC
j_call: TRBJ2-1
v_call: TRBV11-2
cdr3_length: 12
clone_size: .
d_call: .

cdr3_aa: CASTAGGENYGYTF
cdr3_nt: TGTGCCAGCACCGCTGGGGGTGAAAACTATGGCTACACCTTC
j_call: TRBJ1-2
v_call: TRBV6-5
cdr3_length: 14
clone_size: once
d_call: .

cdr3_aa: CASRPGHGGYTF
cdr3_nt: TGTGCCAGCAGACCCGGACACGGGGGCTACACCTTC
j_call: TRBJ1-2
v_call: TRBV27
cdr3_length: 12
clone_size: .
d_call: .

cdr3_aa: CASRRDNNYEQYF
cdr3_nt: TGCGCCAGCCGACGGGACAACAATTACGAGCAGTACTTC
j_call: TRBJ2-7
v_call: TRBV5-1
cdr3_length: 13
clone_size: once
d_call: .

cdr3_aa: CASSLDASYEQYF
cdr3_nt: TGTGCCAGCAGCTTAGATGCCTCCTACGAGCAGTACTTC
j_call: TRBJ2-7
v_call: TRBV13
cdr3_length: 13
clone_size: .
d_call: .

cdr3_aa: CASSYPEQYF
cdr3_nt: TGTGCCAGCAGTTACCCCGAGCAGTACTTC
j_call: TRBJ2-7
v_call: TRBV28
cdr3_length: 10
clone_size: .
d_call: .

cdr3_aa: CASSSPGGGTSYEQYF
cdr3_nt: TGTGCCAGCAGCTCCCCTGGGGGGGGGACCTCCTACGAGCAGTACTTC
j_call: TRBJ2-7
v_call: TRBV7-9
cdr3_length: 16
clone_size: .
d_call: TRBD2

cdr3_aa: CASSVGREANYGYTF
cdr3_nt: TGTGCCAGCAGCGTAGGAAGGGAAGCTAACTATGGCTACACCTTC
j_call: TRBJ1-2
v_call: TRBV9
cdr3_length: 15
clone_size: .
d_call: .

cdr3_aa: CASSITTGATEAFF
cdr3_nt: TGTGCCAGTAGTATTACCACAGGGGCTACTGAAGCTTTCTTT
j_call: TRBJ1-1
v_call: TRBV19
cdr3_length: 14
clone_size: .
d_call: TRBD1

cdr3_aa: CASSPTTGESYEQYF
cdr3_nt: TGTGCCAGCAGCCCAACCACCGGGGAGAGCTACGAGCAGTACTTC
j_call: TRBJ2-7
v_call: TRBV11-3
cdr3_length: 15
clone_size: .
d_call: .

cdr3_aa: CASSPSGAGPYNEQFF
cdr3_nt: TGCGCCAGCAGCCCGTCTGGAGCGGGGCCCTACAATGAGCAGTTCTTC
j_call: TRBJ2-1
v_call: TRBV4-1
cdr3_length: 16
clone_size: .
d_call: TRBD2

cdr3_aa: CASSLLSRLGDYEQYF
cdr3_nt: TGTGCCAGCAGTTTATTGAGTCGTTTGGGGGACTACGAGCAGTACTTC
j_call: TRBJ2-7
v_call: TRBV27
cdr3_length: 16
clone_size: .
d_call: .

cdr3_aa: CASSVQGTGELFF
cdr3_nt: TGTGCCAGCAGCGTGCAAGGGACCGGGGAGCTGTTTTTT
j_call: TRBJ2-2
v_call: TRBV9
cdr3_length: 13
clone_size: .
d_call: .

cdr3_aa: CSVVVRTSYGQYF
cdr3_nt: TGCAGCGTTGTGGTACGGACGTCCTACGGGCAGTACTTC
j_call: TRBJ2-7
v_call: TRBV29-1
cdr3_length: 13
clone_size: .
d_call: .

cdr3_aa: CASSLSPPPADEQFF
cdr3_nt: TGTGCCAGCAGCTTGAGCCCCCCTCCGGCGGATGAGCAGTTCTTC
j_call: TRBJ2-1
v_call: TRBV7-2
cdr3_length: 15
clone_size: .
d_call: .